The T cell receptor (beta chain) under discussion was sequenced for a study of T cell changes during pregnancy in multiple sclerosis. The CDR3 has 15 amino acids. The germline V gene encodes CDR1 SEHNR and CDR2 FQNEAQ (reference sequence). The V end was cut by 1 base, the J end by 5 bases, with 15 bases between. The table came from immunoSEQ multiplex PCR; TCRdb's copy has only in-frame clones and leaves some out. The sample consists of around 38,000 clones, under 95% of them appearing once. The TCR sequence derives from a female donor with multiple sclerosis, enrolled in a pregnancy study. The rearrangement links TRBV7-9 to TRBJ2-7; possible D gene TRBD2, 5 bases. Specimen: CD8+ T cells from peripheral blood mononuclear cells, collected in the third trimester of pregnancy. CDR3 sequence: CASSLGGAPSNEQYF. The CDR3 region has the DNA TGTGCCAGCAGCTTAGGGGGAGCTCCCTCGAACGAGCAGTACTTC.